Presented here are 3 T cell receptor beta chains from one specimen sequenced in a study of blood T cell repertoires in COVID-19. Libraries were prepared by immunoSEQ multiplex PCR; TCRdb keeps only in-frame clonotypes and omits some of them. Of 60,000 to 90,000 clones listed, about four fifths were seen once; the top ten hold 3% to 4.5%. Sequenced sample: peripheral blood. These receptors were taken from a man over 45 with acute or convalescent COVID-19.

This chain joins TRBV20-1 and TRBJ1-2; D call uncertain. The V and J ends lost 3 bases and 7 bases respectively, with 6 bases between them. Germline V gives CDR1 DFQATT, CDR2 SNEGSKA (reference sequence). CDR3 size: 10 residues. Here the CDR3 reads CSARARGYTF. In nucleotides, the CDR3 is TGCAGTGCTAGGGCACGTGGCTACACCTTC.

This chain uses TRBV27 with TRBJ1-1, with 7 bases aligning to TRBD1. The CDR3 length is 13 residues. CDR1 and CDR2 (germline): MNHEY, SMNVEV (reference sequence). The V segment lost 5 bases and the J segment 4 bases; nucleotides outside the gene matches: 4. The CDR3 DNA follows: TGTGCCAGCAGTCCTACAGGGGTCACTGAAGCTTTCTTT. Translation: CASSPTGVTEAFF.

The V gene is TRBV28, the J gene TRBJ1-6; D ambiguous. The CDR3 contains 16 residues. Germline V CDR1 and CDR2: MDHEN, SYDVKM. Trimming cost V 7 bases and J 7 bases, with 20 bases left between them. The CDR3 sequence: CASTSPAERRNSPLHF. Here the CDR3 DNA reads TGTGCCAGCACCTCCCCGGCGGAACGGAGGAATTCACCCCTCCACTTT.